This T cell receptor (beta chain) was observed in a study of OX40 agonist ivuxolimab in advanced cancers. The table came from immunoSEQ multiplex PCR; TCRdb's copy has only in-frame clones and leaves some out. The table has fewer than 120,000 clones, around 90% seen once; the top ten hold 0.27%. Comment on this clone: Its target is unknown.

General study points: There were also nonresponders showing low normalized T-cell clonal expansion.

The CDR3 is 15 residues long. Germline-derived CDR1 and CDR2 are LGHNT and FRNRAP. The chain has TRBV12-5 and TRBJ2-5, with 9 bases matching TRBD2. The J call is in doubt because the DNA end fits TRBJ2-7 better. This clonotype was sampled from an adult with an advanced solid tumor such as melanoma, head and neck, liver or kidney cancer. The sequenced sample was CD4+ or CD8+ T cells sorted from blood, obtained in a trial of the OX40 agonist ivuxolimab. CDR3 sequence reads: CASGPAGGPSYEQYF. The DNA of the CDR3 is TGTGCTAGTGGTCCGGCGGGGGGGCCCTCCTACGAGCAGTACTTC.